The 12 T cell receptor beta chains in this list originate from one sample, sequenced in a study of regulatory T cells in long-lasting Graves disease. Construction of the TCR beta libraries employed iRepertoire HTBI primers in conjunction with Arm-PCR of CDR3 regions. A single record per CDR3 protein comes from TCRdb applying MiXCR to the multiplex PCR reads. This sample has a few hundred thousand distinct CDR3 sequences, with roughly a quarter found just once. The time point was: persistent/refractory GD, antithyroid drugs over 5 years with positive TRAb. PBMCs provided the RNA from which the TCR library was made. The sample was peripheral blood mononuclear cells (PBMCs), taken when the disease was refractory, from a patient treated with antithyroid drugs. These receptors originate from a female donor with Graves disease.

This clonotype has only a few counts. At one of its ends the junction is not consistent with the germline gene, which may arise from a read error. The chain links TRBV4-2 to TRBJ2-7; 8 bases line up with TRBD2. This CDR3 comprises 14 residues. Germline CDR1 reads LGHNA; CDR2 reads YNFKEQ. CDR3 loop: CASSQVSGNYEQYF. The CDR3 nucleotides are TGTGCCAGTAGCCAAGTTAGCGGGAACTACGAGCAGTACTTC.

At least ten counts were recorded for this clonotype. J is TRBJ1-2 and V is TRBV5-1; no clear D. This CDR3 is built from 15 residues. The ends were cut back, 3 bases at V and 0 bases at J, with 12 bases in the middle. Germline CDR1 is SGHRS and CDR2 is YFSETQ. For the CDR3, the DNA is TGCGCCAGCAGCTCGAACAGAATAGCTAACTATGGCTACACCTTC. As protein: CASSSNRIANYGYTF.

V is TRBV5-1 and J is TRBJ1-1, with D hard to call. Trimming cost V 2 bases and J 4 bases, with 9 bases left between them. There are 13 residues in the CDR3. Germline assignment: CDR1 SGHRS and CDR2 YFSETQ. The CDR3, as DNA: TGCGCCAGCAGCTTCGAGGGTCCCACTGAAGCTTTCTTT. Translating it yields CASSFEGPTEAFF.

This chain uses TRBV28 with TRBJ1-5; maybe TRBD1 (5 bases). The CDR3 runs 19 residues. CDR1 is MDHEN and CDR2 is SYDVKM in the germline V gene. Deletions cut 6 bases from V and 8 bases from J, with 32 bases between. The chain's CDR3 is CASSPTRWGRRGMGEPQHF. In DNA form, the CDR3 reads TGTGCCAGCAGCCCCACGCGTTGGGGGAGGCGGGGTATGGGAGAGCCCCAGCATTTT.

The chain employs TRBV30 and TRBJ2-7, with TRBD2 as a possible D gene (7 bases). Between the trimmed V and J ends, which lost 2 bases and 6 bases, there was a span of 14 bases. Looked up from germline, CDR1 is GTSNPN and CDR2 is SVGIG (reference sequence). The CDR3 spans 13 residues. CDR3 nucleotides: TGTGCCTGGAGTAATGGCCGGGGGGCCGAGCAGTACTTC. Translation gives CAWSNGRGAEQYF. The entire variable domain, with the rest obtained from reference TRBV30 and TRBJ2-7, is as follows: SQTIHQWPATLVQPVGSPLSLECTVEGTSNPNLYWYRQAAGRGLQLLFYSVGIGQISSEVPQNLSASRPQDRQFILSSKKLLLSDSGFYLCAWSNGRGAEQYFGPGTRLTVT.

This chain connects TRBV4-2 to TRBJ2-1, with TRBD2 identical over 10 bases. Germline values: CDR1 LGHNA, CDR2 YNFKEQ. Trimming cost V 0 bases and J 9 bases; bases outside gene matches: 8. This CDR3 region has 16 residues. The CDR3 region has the DNA TGTGCCAGCAGCCAAGATCCGCAGCGGGAGGGCCTTGAGCAGTTCTTC. Protein sequence: CASSQDPQREGLEQFF.

The V gene is TRBV3-1, the J gene TRBJ2-7; D possibly corresponds to TRBD1 (5 bases). Germline V gives CDR1 LGHDT, CDR2 YNNKEL (reference sequence). V was clipped by 1 base and J by 0 bases, with 7 bases between them. The CDR3 consists of 14 residues. The CDR3 region is CASSQARDSYEQYF. CDR3 sequence (DNA): TGTGCCAGCAGCCAAGCCAGGGACTCCTACGAGCAGTACTTC.

The chain has TRBV19 and TRBJ1-5; the D is unclear. The ends were cut back, 3 bases at V and 7 bases at J, with 10 bases in the middle. This CDR3 comprises 13 residues. Germline CDR1 is LNHDA and CDR2 is SQIVND (reference sequence). CDR3 amino acids: CASSIGLSQPQHF. DNA of the CDR3: TGTGCCAGTAGTATTGGCCTATCCCAGCCCCAGCATTTT.

The J gene is TRBJ2-7, the V gene TRBV6-5, with 13 positions matching TRBD2. With V trimmed by 4 bases and J by 5 bases, 5 bases remained unmatched. Germline CDR1 and CDR2: MNHEY and SVGAGI. This CDR3 has 15 residues. DNA for the CDR3: TGTGCCAGCAGTTCACTAGCGGGAGGGCCGAACGAGCAGTACTTC. Amino acid sequence: CASSSLAGGPNEQYF.

This clonotype has a count of ten or more. CDR3 sequence reads: CSARDRGVGQYF. For the CDR3, the DNA is TGCAGTGCTAGAGATCGTGGGGTTGGGCAGTACTTC. The rearrangement uses TRBV20-1 and TRBJ2-7, with D unresolved. V lost 0 bases, J lost 9 bases, and 12 bases lay in between. Germline loops: CDR1 DFQATT, CDR2 SNEGSKA (reference sequence). This CDR3 comprises 12 residues.

This clonotype was picked up many times. The CDR3 DNA is TGTGCCAGCCTGGACAGTTGGGGGTATGGCTACACCTTC. Protein product: CASLDSWGYGYTF. The chain links TRBV28 to TRBJ1-2; tentatively, D is TRBD1 (6 bases). CDR1 is MDHEN and CDR2 is SYDVKM in the germline V gene. V gave up 8 bases and J gave up 5 bases, with 15 bases separating them. The CDR3 spans 13 residues.

This rearrangement joins TRBV4-1 to TRBJ1-2, with D possibly TRBD1 on 5 matching bases. The CDR3 covers 13 residues. Trimming shortened V by 1 base and J by 6 bases, and 9 bases separated the two germline ends. Germline values: CDR1 MGHRA, CDR2 YSYEKL. The CDR3: CASSQVTANGYTF. CDR3 bases: TGCGCCAGCAGCCAAGTGACAGCAAATGGCTACACCTTC.